This T cell receptor beta chain was recorded in a study of patients and donors after allogeneic stem cell transplantation. The CDR3 extends over 16 amino acids. In germline, CDR1 is MNHEY, CDR2 SMNVEV (reference sequence). V dropped 5 bases and J dropped 2 bases, with 18 bases sitting between them. Each CDR3 protein is one row after TCRdb ran MiXCR on the RT-PCR reads. The sample comprises 400,000 to 450,000 distinct CDR3 sequences, approximately 16% of which are singletons, and around 6.8% rests with the top ten. This clonotype was observed a few times. The chain combines TRBV27 with TRBJ1-2; D unclear. The sequence was collected from a human donor who was either an allogeneic HSCT recipient or a stem cell or donor lymphocyte infusion donor (not recorded which). It is not recorded whose cells these are; they may come from a transplant donor. The sample comprised blood, either unsorted or a sorted T cell fraction (not recorded which). CDR3 residues: CASSPFSFGSNYGYTF. In DNA, the CDR3 is TGTGCCAGCAGTCCTTTTTCGTTCGGGTCCAACTATGGCTACACCTTC.